These T cell receptor beta chains were read from a single sample in a study of PD-1 blockade in classical Hodgkin lymphoma. The assay was immunoSEQ multiplex PCR, and TCRdb's table has in-frame clones only and misses some. The sample yields about 33,000 clones, 72% seen once. Sample: peripheral blood mononuclear cells (PBMCs), taken before the fourth cycle of nivolumab. The receptors were sampled from a human donor with classical Hodgkin lymphoma. Both conserved end residues are part of each CDR3. The D gene is left open where the match is weak. Rows give clone size only sometimes, using once, few, many, or a class for an expanded clone.

>NA|NA|TRBJ1-2|TRBV14
TGTGCCAGCAGCCCGCCCCAGGCTTACTATGGCTACACCTTC
CASSPPQAYYGYTF
>NA|few|TRBJ2-7|TRBV28
TGTGCCAGCAGTTTAGATTCCGGGCTCGAGCAGTACTTC
CASSLDSGLEQYF
>NA|NA|TRBJ2-5|TRBV28
TGTGCCAGCAGCACGAACGCGGATTCGGGGGAGACCCAGTACTTC
CASSTNADSGETQYF
>NA|once|TRBJ1-2|TRBV5-6
TGTGCCAGCAGCTTGATTTCCTTCTATGGCTACACCTTC
CASSLISFYGYTF
>TRBD1|NA|TRBJ2-7|TRBV28
TGTGCCAGCAGTTTATACGGGCAGGGGGCGAACTACGAGCAGTACTTC
CASSLYGQGANYEQYF
>NA|once|TRBJ1-1|TRBV7-9
TGTGCCAGCAGTCCCCGGGACAAGAACACTGAAGCTTTCTTT
CASSPRDKNTEAFF
>NA|NA|TRBJ2-7|TRBV7-8
TGTGCCAGCAGCTTAGGTTCCTACGAGCAGTACTTC
CASSLGSYEQYF
>NA|NA|TRBJ1-6|TRBV13
TGTGCCAGCAGCTCCGGGGACAAAAATTCACCCCTCCACTTT
CASSSGDKNSPLHF
>TRBD1|NA|TRBJ1-4|TRBV10-3
TGTGCCATCAGTGTAACAGGGGGGAATGAAAAACTGTTTTTT
CAISVTGGNEKLFF
>NA|NA|TRBJ2-5|TRBV7-9
TGTGCCAGCAGCTTAGGGGGTCCCCAAGAGACCCAGTACTTC
CASSLGGPQETQYF
>TRBD2|NA|TRBJ2-1|TRBV7-9
TGTGCCAGCACCATAGGGACTAGCGGTCACAATGAGCAGTTCTTC
CASTIGTSGHNEQFF
>NA|NA|TRBJ2-2|TRBV10-3
TGTGCCATCAGGCCAAACACCGGGGAGCTGTTTTTT
CAIRPNTGELFF
>TRBD2|few|TRBJ2-7|TRBV4-1
TGCGCCAGCAGCCCAGGGAGGGGATACGAGCAGTACTTC
CASSPGRGYEQYF
>TRBD2|NA|TRBJ2-3|TRBV7-3
TGTGCCAGCAGCCACCGGGGGGGTAGCACAGATACGCAGTATTTT
CASSHRGGSTDTQYF
>NA|NA|TRBJ1-2|TRBV29-1
TGCAGCGTTGAAGATGTCCGGAGGGGCGACGCCGATGGCTACACCTTC
CSVEDVRRGDADGYTF
>NA|NA|TRBJ1-5|TRBV21-1
TGTGCCAGCAGCAAAGGGAGGGGCAGGGTAAAAGGTCAGCCCCAGCATTTT
CASSKGRGRVKGQPQHF
>NA|NA|TRBJ1-2|TRBV6-1
TGTGCCAGCAGAGAGACAATGACAATCTATGGCTACACCTTC
CASRETMTIYGYTF